This entry lists 23 T cell receptor beta chains sequenced from one sample in a study of T cell responses to AZD1222 COVID-19 vaccine. Assay: immunoSEQ multiplex PCR; the TCRdb copy retains only in-frame clones and omits some. The top ten hold less than 0.95% of the sample, which has about 140,000 clones, roughly 93% seen once. Source: peripheral blood, taken on day 0 of MenACWY control vaccination. These receptors originate from an adult in good health.

This sequence joins TRBV7-2 and TRBJ1-5; D is possibly TRBD1 (6 bases). Trimming shortened V by 3 bases and J by 0 bases, and 9 bases separated the two germline ends. The CDR3 length is 15 residues. The germline V gene has CDR1 SGHTA and CDR2 FQGNSA. CDR3 DNA sequence: TGTGCCAGCAGCTTGCGGACAGTTAGCAATCAGCCCCAGCATTTT. As protein: CASSLRTVSNQPQHF.

The J gene is TRBJ2-1, the V gene TRBV9; 9 positions agree with TRBD1. The CDR3 spans 16 residues. CDR1 and CDR2 from the germline V gene are SGDLS and YYNGEE. Trimming at V came to 0 bases and at J to 0 bases, leaving 1 base not matched to a gene. The CDR3 here is CASSVEGQGSYNEQFF. CDR3 sequence (DNA): TGTGCCAGCAGCGTAGAGGGACAGGGCTCCTACAATGAGCAGTTCTTC.

The CDR3 loop is CASSLEWDYTDTQYF. As DNA, the CDR3 is TGTGCCAGTAGTCTCGAGTGGGATTACACAGATACGCAGTATTTT. The chain is built from TRBV19 and TRBJ2-3; D is unresolved. The CDR3 runs to 15 residues. Germline V gene sequence: CDR1 LNHDA, CDR2 SQIVND (reference sequence). The V gene lost 5 bases and the J gene lost 2 bases, with 14 bases spanning the gap.

This clone was seen a single time. The chain is built from TRBV30 and TRBJ2-4; no firm D call. From germline, CDR1 is GTSNPN and CDR2 SVGIG (reference sequence). V lost 4 bases and J 0 bases, leaving 7 bases between the germline ends. This CDR3 comprises 13 residues. The CDR3 DNA is TGTGCCTGGACCGGGTTAGCCAAAAACATTCAGTACTTC. It yields the protein CAWTGLAKNIQYF.

This chain connects TRBV6-2 or TRBV6-3 to TRBJ1-2, with TRBD1 identical over 12 bases. Germline V CDR1 and CDR2: MNHEY, SVGEGT. This CDR3 contains 15 residues. V lost 6 bases to trimming and J lost 8 bases; unmatched junction nucleotides: 10. Written as DNA, the CDR3 is TGTGCCAGCAGCCAAGGGACAGGGGGCCACCTAGGCTACACCTTC. This encodes CASSQGTGGHLGYTF.

This chain joins TRBV24-1 and TRBJ2-5, with 11 bases identical to TRBD1. Germline V gene lookup returns CDR1 KGHDR and CDR2 SFDVKD. With 4 bases clipped from V and 3 bases from J, the junction kept 9 bases outside the gene matches. This CDR3 has 17 residues. CDR3 amino acids: CATSERRDRGREETQYF. CDR3 bases: TGTGCCACCAGTGAACGCAGGGACAGGGGGAGAGAAGAGACCCAGTACTTC.

The chain carries TRBV19 and TRBJ2-3, with 9 bases identical to TRBD1. V lost 0 bases, J lost 6 bases, and 10 bases stayed unmatched. The CDR3 is made up of 17 amino acids. The V gene's germline CDR1 is LNHDA and CDR2 SQIVND (reference sequence). The CDR3 bases are TGTGCCAGTAGTATAGAGGTTGTTGGGACAGGGAGGGATACGCAGTATTTT. Translated: CASSIEVVGTGRDTQYF.

There are a few counts of this clone. The rearrangement uses TRBV5-4 and TRBJ1-1; 10 nucleotides agree with TRBD1. J gave up 5 bases and V 4 bases, and 5 bases lay outside the gene matches. CDR1 is SGHNT and CDR2 is YYREEE in the germline V gene (reference sequence). This CDR3 comprises 14 residues. The CDR3 nucleotides are TGTGCCAGCAGCCCGGGACAGGGGAGGACTGAAGCTTTCTTT. This translates into CASSPGQGRTEAFF.

The genes are TRBV24-1 and TRBJ2-1, with TRBD2 matching over 16 bases. This CDR3 comprises 18 residues. V shed 3 bases, J shed 7 bases, and the junction held 8 bases outside the gene matches. Germline V gene sequence: CDR1 KGHDR, CDR2 SFDVKD. Here the CDR3 reads CATSDTGTSGRASNEQFF. The CDR3 DNA reads as TGTGCCACCAGTGATACCGGGACTAGCGGGAGGGCCTCTAATGAGCAGTTCTTC.

This clone was detected only once. The rearrangement joins TRBV7-2 to TRBJ2-7; 13 positions agree with TRBD2. The V and J ends lost 5 bases and 2 bases, in that order; junction bases with no gene match: 6. The CDR3 consists of 16 residues. The germline V gene has CDR1 SGHTA and CDR2 FQGNSA. CDR3 residues: CASSPRLAGGPYEQYF. Written as DNA, the CDR3 is TGTGCCAGCAGCCCCCGACTAGCGGGAGGCCCCTACGAGCAGTACTTC.

The chain joins TRBV13 to TRBJ1-2; D not certain. V lost 3 bases to trimming and J lost 5 bases, with 7 bases between them. This CDR3 spans 12 amino acids. CDR1 and CDR2 (germline): PRHDT, FYEKMQ (reference sequence). The CDR3 spells CASSFGLYGYTF. The DNA of the CDR3 is TGTGCCAGCAGCTTTGGCCTTTATGGCTACACCTTC.

The chain joins TRBV11-3 to TRBJ2-1; possibly TRBD2 for D (6 bases). Deletions cut 5 bases from V and 1 base from J, with 9 bases between. This CDR3 contains 14 residues. Germline CDR1 and CDR2: SGHNT and YENEEA. This CDR3 is CASSPGGSYNEQFF. In nucleotides, the CDR3 is TGTGCCAGCAGCCCCGGAGGGTCCTACAATGAGCAGTTCTTC.

The chain is built from TRBV9 and TRBJ1-4; D is possibly TRBD1 (6 bases). Between the trimmed V and J ends, which lost 3 bases and 8 bases, there was a span of 14 bases. The germline CDR1 and CDR2 sequences are SGDLS and YYNGEE. This CDR3 has 14 residues. The CDR3 region is CASSASGDREKLFF. CDR3 in DNA: TGTGCCAGCAGCGCCTCAGGGGATCGCGAAAAACTGTTTTTT.

The chain couples TRBV20-1 to TRBJ1-1; no clear D gene. V shed 4 bases and J shed 10 bases, with 10 bases lying between them. CDR1 DFQATT and CDR2 SNEGSKA come from the germline V gene (reference sequence). CDR3 length equals 10 residues. CDR3 nucleotide sequence: TGCAGTGCTACAGACCAAGGAGCTTTCTTT. It encodes CSATDQGAFF.

J is TRBJ1-3 and V is TRBV19; no definite D call. Germline V lookup: CDR1 LNHDA, CDR2 SQIVND (reference sequence). The CDR3 runs 19 residues. Trimming took 4 bases from V and 4 from J, leaving 26 bases between them. The CDR3 DNA follows: TGTGCCAGTAGTAGAGTAGTTCCTGATTCCCCACGATCCGGAAACACCATATATTTT. It translates to CASSRVVPDSPRSGNTIYF. Looking up the rest from reference TRBV19 and TRBJ1-3 gives the full variable domain: DGGITQSPKYLFRKEGQNVTLSCEQNLNHDAMYWYRQDPGQGLRLIYYSQIVNDFQKGDIAEGYSVSREKKESFPLTVTSAQKNPTAFYLCASSRVVPDSPRSGNTIYFGEGSWLTVV.

In this sample, this clone turned up once. This sequence joins TRBV19 and TRBJ1-5; D unresolved. Germline CDR1 reads LNHDA; CDR2 reads SQIVND (reference sequence). This CDR3 has 10 residues. Trimming shortened V by 8 bases and J by 7 bases, and 6 bases separated the two germline ends. The CDR3 nucleotides read TGTGCCAGTGGATGGCAGCCCCAGCATTTT. Its translation: CASGWQPQHF.

The CDR3 DNA is TGTGCCAGCAGCGTAAAGCAGGGGACCAGCACAGATACGCAGTATTTT. Amino acids: CASSVKQGTSTDTQYF. The chain recombines TRBV9 with TRBJ2-3; tentatively, D is TRBD1 (6 bases). CDR3 length: 16 residues. The germline gives CDR1 SGDLS, CDR2 YYNGEE. Deletions cut 1 base from V and 0 bases from J, with 12 bases between.

CDR3 protein: CASNRGGAANEKLFF. Here the CDR3 DNA reads TGTGCCAGCAATAGAGGGGGCGCGGCTAATGAAAAACTGTTTTTT. The chain combines TRBV2 with TRBJ1-4, with TRBD1 identical over 7 bases. Germline values: CDR1 SNHLY, CDR2 FYNNEI. The V segment lost 7 bases and the J segment 3 bases; nucleotides outside the gene matches: 8. This CDR3 spans 15 amino acids. The variable domain in full, with the rest retrieved from reference TRBV2 and TRBJ1-4, is EPEVTQTPSHQVTQMGQEVILRCVPISNHLYFYWYRQILGQKVEFLVSFYNNEISEKSEIFDDQFSVERPDGSNFTLKIRSTKLEDSAMYFCASNRGGAANEKLFFGSGTQLSVL.

About this clone itself: The same CDR3 is also encoded by other DNA sequences in this sample. The chain has TRBV24-1 and TRBJ2-1, with D possibly TRBD2 on 6 matching bases. V was shortened by 9 bases and J by 7 bases, with 9 bases between the two germline ends. Germline loops: CDR1 KGHDR, CDR2 SFDVKD. The CDR3 has 11 amino acids. The CDR3: CATGRKNEQFF. As DNA, the CDR3 is TGTGCCACCGGGAGGAAAAATGAGCAGTTCTTC.

Written as DNA, the CDR3 is TGTGCCAGCGAGACAAGGGATGGTGAGCAGTTCTTC. Its translation is CASETRDGEQFF. The chain carries TRBV25-1 and TRBJ2-1; no definite D call. The CDR3 spans 12 residues. With 8 bases removed from V and 9 bases from J, the gap between germline ends came to 14 bases. CDR1 MGHDK and CDR2 SYGVNS come from the germline V gene.

The V gene is TRBV28, the J gene TRBJ1-3, with 7 bases matching TRBD1. The CDR3 has 13 residues. Germline CDR1 reads MDHEN; CDR2 reads SYDVKM. V shed 4 bases and J 7 bases; nucleotides not matched to a gene: 4. DNA for the CDR3: TGTGCCAGCAGTTATAGGGGGCCGAACACCATATATTTT. Translation gives CASSYRGPNTIYF.

V usage is TRBV5-4 and J usage is TRBJ1-2; maybe TRBD1 (6 bases). The germline V and J ends were trimmed by 3 bases and 5 bases, with 20 bases remaining between them. The CDR3 sequence is 16 residues long. Germline CDR1 is SGHNT and CDR2 is YYREEE (reference sequence). This chain's CDR3 is CASSSYSGHGGYGYTF. In nucleotides, the CDR3 is TGTGCCAGCAGCTCGTACTCGGGACACGGAGGTTATGGCTACACCTTC.

The rearrangement uses TRBV9 and TRBJ2-1; 11 bases match TRBD1. The CDR3 length is 16 residues. V lost 4 bases, J lost 8 bases, and 11 bases stayed unmatched. Looked up from germline, CDR1 is SGDLS and CDR2 is YYNGEE. The DNA for the CDR3 is TGTGCCAGCAGCAAAATGGCGGGACAGGGGGGCGATGAGCAGTTCTTC. Translating it yields CASSKMAGQGGDEQFF.